The T cell receptor (beta chain) under discussion was sequenced for a study of control samples from healthy donors and cancer patients. Repertoires were generated with immunoSEQ multiplex PCR, while TCRdb's copy carries only in-frame clones and drops some. Here the sample spans about 92,000 clones, approximately 78% being singletons. Trimming shortened V by 4 bases and J by 5 bases, and 6 bases separated the two germline ends. Per the germline V gene, CDR1 is SEHNR and CDR2 is FQNEAQ (reference sequence). The CDR3 has 12 residues. This chain links TRBV7-9 with TRBJ1-5; tentative D call: TRBD1 (6 bases). Sequencing used blood. The TCR originated in a woman in her sixties or seventies in good health. This CDR3 reads CASSYRDQPQHF. The CDR3 nucleotides read TGTGCCAGCAGCTACAGGGATCAGCCCCAGCATTTT.